Listed below are T cell receptor beta chains from one sample, sequenced in a study of T cells in Graves' hyperthyroidism and ophthalmopathy. TCRdb independently ran MiXCR on the multiplex PCR reads; one entry per CDR3 protein. Here the sample spans about 330,000 distinct CDR3 sequences, roughly 13% being singletons. The specimen was blood. The receptors originated from a woman aged 40 to 49 with Graves' ophthalmopathy. Both conserved end residues are part of each CDR3. D genes are given only for firm matches. Not every row has a clone size; where given, it reads once, few, many or a size class.

V,D,size,J,CDR3,DNA
TRBV19,.,few,TRBJ1-5,CASSMAGVMGNQPQHF,TGTGCCAGTAGTATGGCTGGGGTCATGGGCAATCAGCCCCAGCATTTT
TRBV28,TRBD1,many,TRBJ1-2,CASSSTGGNGYTF,TGTGCCAGCAGCTCGACAGGGGGCAATGGCTACACCTTC
TRBV2,TRBD2,many,TRBJ2-3,CASSESGRTGGLEDTQYF,TGTGCCAGCAGTGAAAGCGGCAGAACGGGGGGGCTCGAAGATACGCAGTATTTT
TRBV3-1,TRBD1,few,TRBJ2-5,CASSHRTGQETQYF,TGTGCCAGCAGCCACCGGACAGGCCAAGAGACCCAGTACTTC
TRBV12-3/TRBV12-4,.,many,TRBJ2-1,CASSFRGRAEQFF,TGTGCCAGCAGTTTCCGAGGCAGAGCCGAGCAGTTCTTC
TRBV13,TRBD1,.,TRBJ2-1,CASSLIRDRWTNEQFF,TGTGCCAGCAGCTTAATTAGGGACAGGTGGACGAATGAGCAGTTCTTC
TRBV3-1,.,many,TRBJ1-6,CASSQAHSPLHF,TGTGCCAGCAGCCAAGCCCATTCACCCCTCCACTTT
TRBV10-2,.,.,TRBJ2-1,CASRTTGTPDYNEQFF,TGCGCCAGCAGAACTACCGGGACCCCGGATTACAATGAGCAGTTCTTC
TRBV6-1,TRBD2,many,TRBJ2-1,CASSLGLAGLDEQFF,TGTGCCAGCAGCCTAGGACTAGCGGGGCTCGATGAGCAGTTCTTC
TRBV2,.,many,TRBJ1-4,CASRGLDEKLFF,TGTGCCAGCAGGGGACTCGATGAAAAACTGTTTTTT
TRBV10-2,TRBD2,few,TRBJ2-1,CASSDLFAGSGKRNEQFF,TGCGCCAGCAGTGATCTCTTCGCGGGTAGCGGGAAACGGAATGAGCAGTTCTTC
TRBV10-2,.,.,TRBJ2-2,CASSFSLGAGELFF,TGCGCCAGCAGCTTTTCCTTAGGGGCCGGGGAGCTGTTTTTT
TRBV19,.,.,TRBJ1-2,CASGRGRLDDINGYTF,TGTGCCAGTGGGCGGGGCAGGCTCGATGATATAAACGGCTACACCTTC
TRBV27,TRBD2,few,TRBJ2-5,CASSLRGGRLAGGPRETQYF,TGTGCCAGCAGCCTAAGGGGGGGGAGACTAGCGGGAGGGCCGAGGGAGACCCAGTACTTC
TRBV29-1,.,many,TRBJ1-2,CSVEDHGGPGGYTF,TGCAGCGTTGAAGATCATGGGGGTCCGGGTGGCTACACCTTC
TRBV7-9,.,few,TRBJ1-1,CASRQQANTEAFF,TGTGCCAGCAGACAACAAGCGAACACTGAAGCTTTCTTT
TRBV12-3/TRBV12-4,TRBD1,.,TRBJ1-4,CASREQGAGEKLFF,TGTGCCAGCAGGGAACAGGGGGCAGGAGAAAAACTGTTTTTT
TRBV27,.,many,TRBJ2-1,CASSLEGSWSSEQFF,TGTGCCAGCAGTTTAGAGGGAAGTTGGAGCAGTGAGCAGTTCTTC
TRBV2,.,many,TRBJ1-5,CASSEVLYQPQHF,TGTGCCAGCAGTGAAGTACTATATCAGCCCCAGCATTTT
TRBV19,.,many,TRBJ1-1,CASRSQGPRGTEAFF,TGTGCCAGTAGATCCCAAGGACCTCGGGGCACTGAAGCTTTCTTT
TRBV5-1,TRBD1,.,TRBJ2-1,CASSLLWDRGAGEQFF,TGCGCCAGCAGCTTGCTGTGGGACAGGGGAGCAGGTGAGCAGTTCTTC
TRBV28,TRBD1,many,TRBJ1-2,CAIEPWDREANYGYTF,TGTGCCATCGAACCCTGGGACAGGGAAGCTAACTATGGCTACACCTTC